Sequencing of this T cell receptor (beta chain) was carried out in a study of T cell changes during pregnancy in multiple sclerosis. CDR1 LGHNT and CDR2 FRNRAP come from the germline V gene. The V and J ends lost 9 bases and 2 bases, in that order; junction bases with no gene match: 3. The CDR3 has 13 residues. Sequenced by immunoSEQ multiplex PCR; TCRdb stores in-frame clones only, minus some. This sample has approximately 40,000 clones; about 90% occur once, and the top ten carry 0.56%. This TCR was sampled from a female donor with multiple sclerosis, enrolled in a pregnancy study. Source: CD4+ T cells from peripheral blood mononuclear cells, taken before pregnancy. This chain joins TRBV12-5 and TRBJ1-3, with 8 positions matching TRBD1. The CDR3 spells CASGQGPGNTIYF. In nucleotides, the CDR3 is TGTGCTAGCGGACAGGGCCCTGGAAACACCATATATTTT.